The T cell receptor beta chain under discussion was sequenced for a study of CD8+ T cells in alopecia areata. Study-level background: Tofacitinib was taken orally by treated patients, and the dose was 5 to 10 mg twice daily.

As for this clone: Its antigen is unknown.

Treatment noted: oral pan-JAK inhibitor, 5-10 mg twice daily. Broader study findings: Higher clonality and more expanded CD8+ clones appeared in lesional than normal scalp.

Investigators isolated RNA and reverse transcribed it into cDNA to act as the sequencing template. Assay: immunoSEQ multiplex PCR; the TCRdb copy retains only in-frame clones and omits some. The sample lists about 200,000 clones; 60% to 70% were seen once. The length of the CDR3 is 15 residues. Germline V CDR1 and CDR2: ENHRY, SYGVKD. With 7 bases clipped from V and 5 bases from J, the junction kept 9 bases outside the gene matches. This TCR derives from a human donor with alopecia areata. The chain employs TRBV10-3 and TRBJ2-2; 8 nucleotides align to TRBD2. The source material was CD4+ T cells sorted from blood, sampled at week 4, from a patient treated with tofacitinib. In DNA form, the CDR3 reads TGTGCCATCACTCCGGGACTAGTCATGACCGGGGAGCTGTTTTTT. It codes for CAITPGLVMTGELFF.